This is a list of T cell receptor beta chains from one sample in a study of shared T cell receptors in the human thymus. TCRdb's copy holds only in-frame clones and misses some; the assay was immunoSEQ multiplex PCR. This sample carries about 610,000 clones, 85% to 90% of them seen once, and the ten largest clones take 0.008% to 0.011%. These sequences were also reported in another study, on human thymus T cells.

Sequencing was carried out using thymocytes. These receptors were collected from a boy under two years old with a congenital heart defect. Both conserved end residues are part of each CDR3. A D gene is named only where the DNA matches it firmly. Clone size is given for some rows only: seen once, a few or many times, or a class if the clone is expanded.

>TRBD2|TRBJ2-3|NA|TRBV5-4
CASRDLSGRALTDTQYF
TGTGCCAGCAGAGATCTTAGCGGGAGGGCCCTCACAGATACGCAGTATTTT
>NA|TRBJ1-2|NA|TRBV6-7
CASSYDRNYGYTF
TGTGCCAGCAGTTACGACAGAAACTATGGCTACACCTTC
>NA|TRBJ2-7|NA|TRBV21-1
CASSKGEAGRDSYEQYF
TGTGCCAGCAGCAAAGGGGAGGCTGGGCGGGACTCCTACGAGCAGTACTTC
>TRBD1|TRBJ1-1|NA|TRBV27
CASRGEDRGPEAFF
TGTGCCAGCAGGGGGGAAGACAGGGGCCCGGAAGCTTTCTTT
>NA|TRBJ1-5|NA|TRBV19
CASSSRDQPQHF
TGTGCCAGTAGTTCCAGGGATCAGCCCCAGCATTTT
>NA|TRBJ2-7|NA|TRBV7-6
CASSLDSGYYEQYF
TGTGCCAGCAGCCTCGACTCGGGGTACTACGAGCAGTACTTC
>NA|TRBJ2-3|NA|TRBV5-6
CASSLTSPDTQYF
TGTGCCAGCAGCTTGACTAGCCCGGATACGCAGTATTTT
>TRBD2|TRBJ2-7|NA|TRBV7-2
CASSLARGERDLLNEQYF
TGTGCCAGCAGCTTAGCGCGGGGCGAGCGGGACCTACTAAACGAGCAGTACTTC
>NA|TRBJ2-1|NA|TRBV4-2
CASSQELEGEGEQFF
TGTGCCAGCAGCCAAGAGTTGGAGGGCGAAGGTGAGCAGTTCTTC
>TRBD2|TRBJ2-7|once|TRBV4-2
CASSRFPGTTRWHEQYF
TGTGCCAGCAGCCGATTCCCTGGGACTACCCGGTGGCACGAGCAGTACTTC
>NA|TRBJ2-3|NA|TRBV2
CAGGEGADTQYF
TGTGCCGGCGGGGAGGGGGCAGATACGCAGTATTTT
>TRBD2|TRBJ2-1|NA|TRBV9
CASSVLAGRTYNEQFF
TGTGCCAGCAGCGTATTAGCGGGACGAACCTACAATGAGCAGTTCTTC
>NA|TRBJ2-4|NA|TRBV5-4
CASSLLDKNIQYF
TGTGCCAGCAGCCTCTTAGACAAAAACATTCAGTACTTC
>NA|TRBJ2-3|NA|TRBV15
CATSRILDTQYF
TGTGCCACCAGCAGAATACTGGATACGCAGTATTTT
>TRBD2|TRBJ2-3|NA|TRBV6-1
CASSEPGLRTDTQYF
TGTGCCAGCAGTGAACCGGGACTACGCACAGATACGCAGTATTTT
>TRBD1|TRBJ1-2|NA|TRBV18
CASSPVAGGPYGYTF
TGTGCCAGCTCCCCCGTCGCAGGGGGCCCCTATGGCTACACCTTC
>TRBD1|TRBJ2-2|NA|TRBV29-1
CSAPQGGGELFF
TGCAGCGCTCCACAGGGGGGCGGGGAGCTGTTTTTT
>TRBD2|TRBJ2-1|NA|TRBV6-5
CASSPGTSNEQFF
TGTGCCAGCAGTCCGGGGACTAGCAATGAGCAGTTCTTC
>TRBD2|TRBJ2-7|NA|TRBV15
CATSGRLAGSYEQYF
TGTGCCACCAGCGGCAGACTAGCGGGGTCCTACGAGCAGTACTTC
>TRBD1|TRBJ2-3|NA|TRBV30
CAGGGTGGAGGEPDTQYF
TGTGCCGGAGGGGGGACAGGGGGCGCGGGAGGAGAACCAGATACGCAGTATTTT
>TRBD2|TRBJ2-3|once|TRBV29-1
CSVEGLLAGGRTDTQYF
TGCAGCGTTGAGGGCCTACTAGCGGGAGGCAGAACAGATACGCAGTATTTT